These 19 T cell receptor beta chains share one sample of origin, sequenced in a study of post-analysis software for immune sequencing data. General observations from the study: A handful of TRBV segments, including TRBV5-6, TRBV5-1 and TRBV20-1, were more frequent in patients than controls.

Their cognate antigens are unknown. The authors incorporated unique molecular identifiers into the TCR beta cDNA libraries. Each CDR3 protein gets one entry after TCRdb re-called the PCR reads with MiXCR. The table lists fewer than 850,000 distinct CDR3 sequences, 25% to 30% of them singletons, with approximately 0.55% in the top ten. Source material: blood. These receptors all stem from a girl between 5 and 17 years old with multiple sclerosis.

The chain carries TRBV20-1 and TRBJ2-7; D remains ambiguous. Trimming took off 3 bases at V and 3 bases at J, with 15 bases between the two ends. The CDR3 totals 14 residues. Germline V lookup: CDR1 DFQATT, CDR2 SNEGSKA (reference sequence). CDR3 coding DNA: TGCAGTGCTAGGGATGTAGTAGTATTCTACGAGCAGTACTTC. Its protein product is CSARDVVVFYEQYF.

This clonotype was counted a few times. The chain uses TRBV29-1 and TRBJ2-7; weak D call: TRBD2 (6 bases). The length of the CDR3 is 12 residues. Germline lookup yields CDR1 SQVTM and CDR2 ANQGSEA. V was cut by 3 bases and J by 2 bases, with 8 bases left in between. CDR3 nucleotides: TGCAGCGTTGACTCTAGCGCCTACGAGCAGTACTTC. It specifies CSVDSSAYEQYF.

This clonotype has just a few counts. The genes are TRBV13 and TRBJ1-2; no firm D call. The CDR3 sequence is 15 residues long. V lost 2 bases and J lost 8, with 18 bases in between. In germline, CDR1 is PRHDT, CDR2 FYEKMQ (reference sequence). This chain's CDR3 is CASSLRVWVGGGYTF. In DNA, the CDR3 is TGTGCCAGCAGCTTAAGAGTTTGGGTGGGAGGCGGCTACACCTTC.

V gene TRBV4-2 combines with J gene TRBJ1-2; no definite D call. This CDR3 has 18 amino acids. V was clipped by 1 base and J by 0 bases, with 18 bases between them. CDR1 and CDR2 (germline): LGHNA, YNFKEQ. This CDR3 reads CASSQAPSGVATNYGYTF. In nucleotides, the CDR3 is TGTGCCAGCAGCCAAGCCCCGAGTGGTGTAGCGACTAACTATGGCTACACCTTC.

The genes are TRBV20-1 and TRBJ2-1; the D gene is possibly TRBD1 (5 bases). TRBJ2-7 explains the end of the DNA better; the J call may be wrong. Germline-derived CDR1 and CDR2 are DFQATT and SNEGSKA (reference sequence). This CDR3 spans 16 amino acids. The CDR3: CSASRQGGYFSYEQYF. The CDR3 coding sequence is TGCAGTGCTAGCAGGCAGGGTGGCTACTTCTCCTACGAGCAGTACTTC.

The chain carries TRBV7-2 and TRBJ1-6; tentative D call: TRBD1 (5 bases). The germline V gene encodes CDR1 SGHTA and CDR2 FQGNSA. V dropped 2 bases and J dropped 7 bases, with 9 bases sitting between them. The CDR3 is 14 amino acids. In nucleotides, the CDR3 is TGTGCCAGCAGCTTATTTGGGGACAATTCACCCCTCCACTTT. Translation: CASSLFGDNSPLHF.

This clonotype occurred a few times. The chain combines TRBV7-9 with TRBJ1-1; D is unclear. The CDR3 has 15 amino acids. Deletions cut 1 base from V and 3 bases from J, with 12 bases between. In germline, CDR1 is SEHNR, CDR2 FQNEAQ (reference sequence). The CDR3 region is CASSLGMGAYTEAFF. CDR3 nucleotides: TGTGCCAGCAGCTTAGGTATGGGAGCATACACTGAAGCTTTCTTT.

The sample holds a few counts of this clonotype. The chain joins TRBV5-5 to TRBJ2-1; 11 bases are shared with TRBD2. The CDR3 is 16 residues long. Germline V gives CDR1 SGHKS, CDR2 YYEKEE (reference sequence). V shed 4 bases, J shed 8 bases, and the junction held 11 bases outside the gene matches. The CDR3 is CASSPTSGRSADEQFF. The CDR3 coding sequence is TGTGCCAGCAGCCCAACTAGCGGGAGATCTGCCGATGAGCAGTTCTTC.

This clonotype appeared a few times. The V and J genes are TRBV27 and TRBJ1-6, with D perhaps TRBD1 (5 bases). Germline V gene lookup returns CDR1 MNHEY and CDR2 SMNVEV (reference sequence). This CDR3 has 15 residues. The ends were cut back, 0 bases at V and 9 bases at J, with 12 bases in the middle. The CDR3 reads CASSLSPLGGSPLHF. The DNA of the CDR3 is TGTGCCAGCAGTTTATCCCCCCTCGGGGGTTCACCCCTCCACTTT.

The rearrangement joins TRBV20-1 to TRBJ1-6, with D hard to call. V gave up 0 bases and J gave up 9 bases, with 18 bases separating them. CDR3 size: 16 residues. Germline V gene sequence: CDR1 DFQATT, CDR2 SNEGSKA (reference sequence). The DNA for the CDR3 is TGCAGTGCTAGAGATCGGGAGGGAAAAGTTGTTTCACCCCTCCACTTT. Its translation is CSARDREGKVVSPLHF.

This clonotype was observed a handful of times. The gene calls are TRBV7-2 and TRBJ2-7; 8 bases are shared with TRBD1. Germline V gene lookup returns CDR1 SGHTA and CDR2 FQGNSA. V dropped 3 bases and J dropped 2; count of bases not matched to a gene: 6. This CDR3 contains 15 residues. The CDR3 reads CASSFGTGDTYEQYF. CDR3 DNA: TGTGCCAGCAGCTTCGGGACAGGCGATACCTACGAGCAGTACTTC.

V and J are TRBV3-1 and TRBJ2-1; 9 nucleotides agree with TRBD2. Germline loops: CDR1 LGHDT, CDR2 YNNKEL (reference sequence). This CDR3 comprises 15 residues. After removal of 0 bases from V and 9 bases from J, the junction contained 6 bases not matched to a gene. CDR3 in amino acids: CASSQEWLAGLEQFF. The CDR3 region has the DNA TGTGCCAGCAGCCAAGAGTGGCTAGCGGGGCTTGAGCAGTTCTTC.

This clonotype was observed a handful of times. This chain uses TRBV12-3 or TRBV12-4 with TRBJ1-2, with 7 positions matching TRBD1. This CDR3 spans 15 amino acids. V dropped 5 bases and J dropped 2; count of bases not matched to a gene: 8. The CDR3 region has the DNA TGTGCCAGCAGTCCTCAATCGACAGGGAACTATGGCTACACCTTC. This codes for CASSPQSTGNYGYTF.

This clonotype came up a few times. V is TRBV20-1 and J is TRBJ1-1; D is undetermined. Deletions cut 5 bases from V and 0 bases from J, with 10 bases between. The CDR3 contains 13 residues. Germline V gene lookup returns CDR1 DFQATT and CDR2 SNEGSKA (reference sequence). The CDR3 is CSADRTVNTEAFF. The CDR3 region has the DNA TGCAGTGCTGACCGGACTGTGAACACTGAAGCTTTCTTT.

This clonotype was detected many times. The rearrangement links TRBV20-1 to TRBJ2-7; D may be TRBD1 (6 bases). The CDR3 extends over 15 amino acids. Trimming left V 0 bases short and J 3 bases short, with 15 bases between. Per germline, CDR1 DFQATT and CDR2 SNEGSKA (reference sequence). CDR3 region: CSARDLSGGRYEQYF. CDR3 nucleotide sequence: TGCAGTGCTAGAGATCTCTCTGGGGGCCGCTACGAGCAGTACTTC.

This clonotype was counted many times. This chain links TRBV7-9 with TRBJ2-3; D is ambiguous. CDR3 size: 13 residues. V was pared by 6 bases and J by 2 bases, with 9 bases between. In germline, CDR1 is SEHNR, CDR2 FQNEAQ (reference sequence). The CDR3 DNA reads as TGTGCCAGCAGGGGGTCTAACACAGATACGCAGTATTTT. Translating gives CASRGSNTDTQYF.

This clonotype has just a few counts. V gene TRBV20-1 combines with J gene TRBJ2-3; 8 positions match TRBD2. CDR1 DFQATT and CDR2 SNEGSKA come from the germline V gene (reference sequence). After removal of 1 base from V and 2 bases from J, the junction contained 8 bases not matched to a gene. The CDR3 sequence is 16 residues long. The CDR3 sequence is CSARGSGGLDTDTQYF. CDR3 coding DNA: TGCAGTGCTAGAGGTTCGGGAGGGCTAGACACAGATACGCAGTATTTT.

In DNA form, the CDR3 reads TGTGCCAGTACGTTGGACGGGCATAGCAATCAGCCCCAGCATTTT. This translates into CASTLDGHSNQPQHF. The chain recombines TRBV6-1 with TRBJ1-5; D not certain. Germline V gene sequence: CDR1 MNHNS, CDR2 SASEGT. This CDR3 comprises 15 residues. Between the trimmed V and J ends, which lost 9 bases and 0 bases, there was a span of 15 bases.

This clonotype was observed a few times. The V gene is TRBV10-3, the J gene TRBJ1-2; 8 bases map to TRBD1. V was clipped by 7 bases and J by 7 bases; unmatched bases: 8. CDR1 ENHRY and CDR2 SYGVKD come from the germline V gene. The CDR3 runs to 13 residues. CDR3 amino acids: CAINPGQDPGYTF. The DNA of the CDR3 is TGTGCCATCAACCCGGGACAGGACCCTGGCTACACCTTC.